Listed below are T cell receptor beta chains from one sample, sequenced in a study of chemoradiotherapy in HPV16-positive cancers. Repertoires were generated with immunoSEQ multiplex PCR, while TCRdb's copy carries only in-frame clones and drops some. The sample has about 17,000 clones, 85% to 95% seen once. This specimen was blood, taken from a patient who underwent chemoradiotherapy. These receptors all stem from a human donor with HPV-associated anogenital cancer. CDR3s include the opening cysteine and the closing phenylalanine or tryptophan. D genes are given only for firm matches. Clone size appears in some rows only: once, few, many, or a class for an expanded clone.

V	size	J	D	DNA	CDR3
TRBV9	-	TRBJ2-1	TRBD2	TGTGCCAGCAGCTTTAGGACTAGCGGGGGGTTCCATGAGCAGTTCTTC	CASSFRTSGGFHEQFF
TRBV7-2	-	TRBJ1-1	-	TGTGCCAGCAGCTTCTACAGGGACGCCACTGAAGCTTTCTTT	CASSFYRDATEAFF
TRBV19	once	TRBJ1-5	TRBD1	TGTGCCAGTAGTATTCAGGGGGGTCATCAGCCCCAGCATTTT	CASSIQGGHQPQHF
TRBV7-9	-	TRBJ2-3	TRBD2	TGTGCCAGCAGCTTAGTAGCAGCGGGGGGCACAGATACGCAGTATTTT	CASSLVAAGGTDTQYF
TRBV5-1	-	TRBJ1-1	-	TGCGCCAGCAGCGCTGGCCGGGAGAACACTGAAGCTTTCTTT	CASSAGRENTEAFF
TRBV5-5	few	TRBJ1-2	TRBD1	TGTGCCAGCAGCCGAACGACAGGGGCTGGCGGCTACACCTTC	CASSRTTGAGGYTF
TRBV30	-	TRBJ2-1	TRBD2	TGTGCCTGGGACGCGGGAACGGGGGGGCCGTTAAGAGAGCAGTTCTTC	CAWDAGTGGPLREQFF
TRBV19	-	TRBJ1-1	-	TGTGCCAGTAAAGTCCGGGAAACTGAAGCTTTCTTT	CASKVRETEAFF
TRBV2	-	TRBJ2-2	-	TGTGCCAGCACCTCGGACTGGAACACCGGGGAGCTGTTTTTT	CASTSDWNTGELFF
TRBV2	-	TRBJ1-2	-	TGTGCCAGCAGGGCAGGGAGGAATAACTATGGCTACACCTTC	CASRAGRNNYGYTF
TRBV6-6	few	TRBJ1-3	-	TGTGCCAGCAGTTCCCTGGGCGGGGAAAACACCATATATTTT	CASSSLGGENTIYF
TRBV30	-	TRBJ2-1	-	TGTGCCTGGGGCCCGATAGGGACCGCCTACAATGAGCAGTTCTTC	CAWGPIGTAYNEQFF
TRBV6-5	-	TRBJ1-1	-	TGTGCCAGCAGCCCCCTCGGTTTAAGGGGCTCTGAAGCTTTCTTT	CASSPLGLRGSEAFF
TRBV11-3	few	TRBJ2-3	-	TGTGCCAGCAGCTTGACCAGGAATACAGATACGCAGTATTTT	CASSLTRNTDTQYF
TRBV27	-	TRBJ1-1	-	TGTGCCAGCAGTCCAGGACTGAGGAACACTGAAGCTTTCTTT	CASSPGLRNTEAFF
TRBV7-9	-	TRBJ1-3	TRBD1	TGTGCCAGCAGGGAAACAGGGGCTTCTGGAAACACCATATATTTT	CASRETGASGNTIYF
TRBV19	-	TRBJ2-1	TRBD2	TGTGCCAGTAGTATCCGACTAGCGGGTCCCTACAATGAGCAGTTCTTC	CASSIRLAGPYNEQFF
TRBV9	-	TRBJ2-3	-	TGTGCCAGCAGCGTAGGGTCGGGGAAGAGTTCTGCAGATACGCAGTATTTT	CASSVGSGKSSADTQYF
TRBV11-2	-	TRBJ1-2	-	TGTGCCAGCACTACCGCGCGGGCCCTCTATGGCTACACCTTC	CASTTARALYGYTF
TRBV5-1	-	TRBJ2-5	TRBD2	TGCGCCAGCAGCTTGGTTCTAGCGGGGGGGGAGACCCAGTACTTC	CASSLVLAGGETQYF
TRBV20-1	-	TRBJ2-3	-	TGCAGTGCTAGCGGGGGACTCACGCAGTATTTT	CSASGGLTQYF
TRBV18	-	TRBJ1-3	-	TGTGCCAGCTCACCACCTGGGTCTGGAAACACCATATATTTT	CASSPPGSGNTIYF
TRBV5-8	-	TRBJ2-5	TRBD1	TGTGCCAGCAGGGGACAGGGCTTCGAGACCCAGTACTTC	CASRGQGFETQYF
TRBV2	once	TRBJ1-3	-	TGTGCCAGCAGTGATCCCCGATCTGGAAACACCATATATTTT	CASSDPRSGNTIYF
TRBV28	-	TRBJ1-2	TRBD1	TGTGCCAGCAGTTTGACCGGGGCAGGGGGAGGCTACACCTTC	CASSLTGAGGGYTF
TRBV7-9	-	TRBJ2-1	-	TGTGCCAGCAGCCTTGCTAGCTCCTACAATGAGCAGTTCTTC	CASSLASSYNEQFF
TRBV19	once	TRBJ2-3	-	TGTGCCAGTAGGCCCCGAGGCGTGGCGAAATCAGATACGCAGTATTTT	CASRPRGVAKSDTQYF
TRBV18	-	TRBJ1-1	-	TGTGCCAGCTCGCGCGACGAGAGGACTGAAGCTTTCTTT	CASSRDERTEAFF